The clone carrying this TCR beta chain came up once. This entry comes from a study of blood T cell repertoires in COVID-19. Across the study: COVID-19 samples, acute and convalescent, were from the United States, Italy and Spain. PBMCs, B-cell-depleted T cells, or T cells provided the cDNA or gDNA that made up the material.

The authors' processing: Estimates of nucleated cell counts were drawn from the amplification of reference gene primers. Here immunoSEQ multiplex PCR was the method, and the copy in TCRdb shows in-frame clones only, minus some. V, J and clone size derive from that table, while D and trimming were established from the DNA sequence. The repertoire holds some 270,000 clones, approximately 83% seen once, with 15% to 19% in the top ten. From germline, CDR1 is MNHNY and CDR2 SVGAGI (reference sequence). The CDR3 length is 13 residues. Trimming cost V 6 bases and J 9 bases, with 15 bases left between them. The sequence was collected from an older person with COVID-19, enrolled during active disease. The rearrangement joins TRBV6-6 to TRBJ2-1, with D tentatively TRBD2 (6 bases). The sequencing input was peripheral blood. The CDR3 protein is CASRPKAEGEQFF. In DNA, the CDR3 is TGTGCCAGCAGGCCTAAGGCGGAGGGTGAGCAGTTCTTC.